A single sample gave rise to the 17 T cell receptor beta chains below, sequenced in a study of blood T cell repertoires in COVID-19 (TCRdb year 2020). Libraries came from the immunoSEQ multiplex PCR assay. TCRdb took over this immuneACCESS table, retaining in-frame rearrangements with V and J assigned. Such tables are incomplete; in checked studies, under half of the missing clones stem from an unresolved V gene, and the remainder is unexplained. Within this sample are about 370,000 clones, with around 90% of them counted one time only. The top ten constitute approximately 3% of the sample. Sequenced input: peripheral blood. The receptors were sampled from a woman in her twenties or thirties with COVID-19, enrolled during active disease.

The genes are TRBV5-6 and TRBJ1-2; D call uncertain. Germline loops: CDR1 SGHDT, CDR2 YYEEEE. The V and J ends lost 1 base and 0 bases respectively, with 10 bases between them. The CDR3 sequence is 15 residues long. The CDR3 loop is CASSLQAGANYGYTF. The CDR3 DNA reads as TGTGCCAGCAGCTTGCAGGCGGGAGCTAACTATGGCTACACCTTC.

The chain joins TRBV10-1 to TRBJ2-3; D unclear. Per the germline V gene, CDR1 is WNHNN and CDR2 is SYGVQD (reference sequence). The CDR3 has 13 amino acids. V gave up 7 bases and J gave up 2 bases, with 10 bases separating them. CDR3 bases: TGCGCCAGCAATCTAAATCCCACAGATACGCAGTATTTT. Translating it yields CASNLNPTDTQYF.

The genes are TRBV4-1 and TRBJ2-5; 8 bases line up with TRBD2. J gave up 7 bases and V 4 bases, and 11 bases lay outside the gene matches. The V gene's germline CDR1 is MGHRA and CDR2 YSYEKL. There are 15 residues in the CDR3. Here the CDR3 DNA reads TGCGCCAGCAGCCCAAACCCGGGACTAGGCGGGACCCAGTACTTC. Translating it yields CASSPNPGLGGTQYF.

This clone appeared a single time. The J gene is TRBJ2-1, the V gene TRBV27, with TRBD2 as a possible D gene (5 bases). Germline V lookup: CDR1 MNHEY, CDR2 SMNVEV (reference sequence). CDR3 length: 15 residues. The V and J ends lost 4 bases and 2 bases respectively, with 12 bases between them. CDR3 in amino acids: CASSSRTGAYNEQFF. In DNA form, the CDR3 reads TGTGCCAGCAGTTCACGGACTGGTGCCTACAATGAGCAGTTCTTC.

In DNA form, the CDR3 reads TGTGCCAGCAGTGAATTTTTTAGTAACTACAATGAGCAGTTCTTC. The encoded protein is CASSEFFSNYNEQFF. V usage is TRBV25-1 and J usage is TRBJ2-1; the D is unclear. V was clipped by 1 base and J by 3 bases, with 10 bases between them. The CDR3 covers 15 residues. The V gene's germline CDR1 is MGHDK and CDR2 SYGVNS. Based on the CDR3 plus reference TRBV25-1 and TRBJ2-1, the full variable domain is EADIYQTPRYLVIGTGKKITLECSQTMGHDKMYWYQQDPGMELHLIHYSYGVNSTEKGDLSSESTVSRIRTEHFPLTLESARPSHTSQYLCASSEFFSNYNEQFFGPGTRLTVL.

This sequence joins TRBV14 and TRBJ2-3, with a possible D match to TRBD1 (6 bases). V was pared by 4 bases and J by 3 bases, with 11 bases between. Germline loops: CDR1 SGHDN, CDR2 FVKESK. CDR3 length equals 14 residues. The CDR3 reads CASSPLDRTDTQYF. The CDR3 bases are TGTGCCAGCAGCCCCCTAGACAGGACAGATACGCAGTATTTT. The variable domain in full, with the rest retrieved from reference TRBV14 and TRBJ2-3, is EAGVTQFPSHSVIEKGQTVTLRCDPISGHDNLYWYRRVMGKEIKFLLHFVKESKQDESGMPNNRFLAERTGGTYSTLKVQPAELEDSGVYFCASSPLDRTDTQYFGPGTRLTVL.

The chain employs TRBV28 and TRBJ2-3; TRBD2 aligns across 13 bases. Per the germline V gene, CDR1 is MDHEN and CDR2 is SYDVKM. The V gene end was trimmed by 6 bases and the J gene end by 2 bases; junction bases not matched to a gene: 11. This CDR3 contains 18 residues. The CDR3, as DNA: TGTGCCAGCAGCAGAACTAGCGGGGGGGCCGAATCCACAGATACGCAGTATTTT. Residues: CASSRTSGGAESTDTQYF.

The V and J genes are TRBV4-1 and TRBJ2-1; TRBD2 matches at 10 bases. Unmatched junction bases numbered 6, after V lost 0 bases and J lost 7 bases. CDR1 is MGHRA and CDR2 is YSYEKL in the germline V gene. This CDR3 spans 16 amino acids. CDR3 sequence (DNA): TGCGCCAGCAGCCAAGAGCTAGCGGGAGCTAGGAATGAGCAGTTCTTC. Protein sequence: CASSQELAGARNEQFF.

This chain uses TRBV25-1 with TRBJ2-3; D unresolved. CDR1 is MGHDK and CDR2 is SYGVNS in the germline V gene. V was trimmed by 5 bases and J by 0 bases, leaving 9 bases between them. The CDR3 consists of 14 residues. In DNA form, the CDR3 reads TGTGCCAGCAGTTTCGGCGGTAGCACAGATACGCAGTATTTT. Protein sequence: CASSFGGSTDTQYF.

J is TRBJ1-2 and V is TRBV3-1 (or the pseudogene TRBV3-2); no definite D call. Germline lookup yields CDR1 LGHDT and CDR2 YNNKEL (reference sequence). This CDR3 is 13 amino acids long. Trimming took 4 bases from V and 0 from J, leaving 6 bases between them. CDR3 coding DNA: TGTGCCAGCAGCCCCTTAACTAACTATGGCTACACCTTC. Its translation: CASSPLTNYGYTF.

The chain has TRBV5-1 and TRBJ2-1, with 8 bases matching TRBD1. The trim removed 0 bases at V and 4 bases at J, leaving 3 bases unmatched. The CDR3 runs to 15 residues. Germline V CDR1 and CDR2: SGHRS, YFSETQ. DNA for the CDR3: TGCGCCAGCAGCTTGGCTGGGACAGGTTACAATGAGCAGTTCTTC. Its translation: CASSLAGTGYNEQFF.

This chain connects TRBV28 to TRBJ2-1, with TRBD1 identical over 10 bases. Trimming removed 6 bases from V and 2 bases from J; junction bases left unmatched: 4. The CDR3 has 15 residues. Per germline, CDR1 MDHEN and CDR2 SYDVKM. CDR3 in amino acids: CASSPGTGAYNEQFF. CDR3 in DNA: TGTGCCAGCAGCCCCGGGACAGGGGCCTACAATGAGCAGTTCTTC.

The chain carries TRBV5-1 and TRBJ2-3, with TRBD2 identical over 9 bases. The germline CDR1 and CDR2 sequences are SGHRS and YFSETQ. This CDR3 comprises 18 residues. The ends lost 4 bases at V and 6 bases at J; junction bases unmatched: 18. The CDR3 reads CASSLGGGGTSFGDTQYF. The CDR3 DNA sequence: TGCGCCAGCAGCCTGGGAGGGGGTGGGACTAGCTTTGGGGATACGCAGTATTTT.

This chain links TRBV5-6 with TRBJ2-3; maybe TRBD1 (5 bases). The CDR3 extends over 13 amino acids. V lost 2 bases, J lost 4 bases, and 8 bases lay in between. Germline V gene data show CDR1 as SGHDT and CDR2 as YYEEEE. The CDR3 sequence is CASSFGHADTQYF. The CDR3 DNA reads TGTGCCAGCAGCTTCGGACACGCAGATACGCAGTATTTT.

This chain links TRBV5-1 with TRBJ2-3; 11 bases agree with TRBD2. The junction had 3 bases not matched to a gene; V was cut back by 3 bases and J by 3 bases. The germline V gene encodes CDR1 SGHRS and CDR2 YFSETQ. CDR3 length equals 15 residues. The CDR3, as DNA: TGCGCCAGCAGCTCGGGACTAGCGGAAACAGATACGCAGTATTTT. Its protein is CASSSGLAETDTQYF.

The chain joins TRBV11-1 to TRBJ2-5; 10 bases agree with TRBD1. The CDR3 is 15 amino acids. The trim removed 5 bases at V and 2 bases at J, leaving 5 bases unmatched. The germline gives CDR1 SGHAT, CDR2 FQDESV (reference sequence). CDR3 sequence reads: CASSVQDRGQETQYF. The DNA of the CDR3 is TGTGCCAGCAGCGTACAGGACAGGGGGCAAGAGACCCAGTACTTC.

A few counts support this clone. This chain uses TRBV7-2 with TRBJ2-7; maybe TRBD2 (6 bases). The CDR3 totals 14 residues. Looked up from germline, CDR1 is SGHTA and CDR2 is FQGNSA. Trimming cost V 1 base and J 4 bases, with 11 bases left between them. The DNA of the CDR3 is TGTGCCAGCAGCTTAGACGGGAGCAAATACGAGCAGTACGTC. As protein: CASSLDGSKYEQYV.